This is a list of T cell receptor beta chains from one sample in a study of control samples from healthy donors and cancer patients. Method: immunoSEQ multiplex PCR; TCRdb's copy keeps in-frame clones and lacks some. Found here are 400,000 to 500,000 clones, roughly 90% of them singletons; the top ten hold around 6.4%. Sequencing was done on a sample of PBMCs. The receptors were gathered from a man aged 35 to 55 with head and neck cancer. The CDR3 runs from the conserved cysteine through the conserved F or W. The D gene is left open where the match is weak. Size tells how often a clone was seen (once, few, many) or the class of an expanded clone, and some rows leave it out.

j_call: TRBJ1-1; clone_size: once; d_call: -; v_call: TRBV28; cdr3_nt: TGTGCCAGCAGGCCGACGGTGAACACTGAAGCTTTCTTT; cdr3_aa: CASRPTVNTEAFF
j_call: TRBJ1-5; clone_size: -; d_call: -; v_call: TRBV6-5; cdr3_nt: TGTGCCAGCTCGACGGCGATCAATCAGCCCCAGCATTTT; cdr3_aa: CASSTAINQPQHF
j_call: TRBJ1-4; clone_size: -; d_call: TRBD1; v_call: TRBV5-4; cdr3_nt: TGTGCCAGCAGCTTAGGGACAGCAACTAATGAAAAACTGTTTTTT; cdr3_aa: CASSLGTATNEKLFF
j_call: TRBJ2-2; clone_size: -; d_call: -; v_call: TRBV6-2/TRBV6-3; cdr3_nt: TGTGCCAGCAGCCGCGGGACCGTCACCGGGGAGCTGTTTTTT; cdr3_aa: CASSRGTVTGELFF
j_call: TRBJ1-5; clone_size: -; d_call: -; v_call: TRBV27; cdr3_nt: TGTGCCAGCAGTTTATCGGGCGGATCTCCGGGGCCCCAGCATTTT; cdr3_aa: CASSLSGGSPGPQHF
j_call: TRBJ2-3; clone_size: -; d_call: -; v_call: TRBV6-2/TRBV6-3; cdr3_nt: TGTGCCAGCAGTTACTCCCCGGGGGACCCTGGCCTGGCTGATACGCAGTATTTT; cdr3_aa: CASSYSPGDPGLADTQYF
j_call: TRBJ2-5; clone_size: -; d_call: TRBD1; v_call: TRBV29-1; cdr3_nt: TGCAGCGTCCGGACAGGGGAGGAGACCCAGTACTTC; cdr3_aa: CSVRTGEETQYF
j_call: TRBJ1-1; clone_size: -; d_call: TRBD1; v_call: TRBV6-5; cdr3_nt: TGTGCCAGCATCCCGACAGGGAGGACTGAAGCTTTCTTT; cdr3_aa: CASIPTGRTEAFF
j_call: TRBJ1-3; clone_size: -; d_call: -; v_call: TRBV18; cdr3_nt: TGTGCCAGCTCACCGGACACCATATATTTT; cdr3_aa: CASSPDTIYF
j_call: TRBJ1-6; clone_size: -; d_call: -; v_call: TRBV5-6; cdr3_nt: TGTGCCAGCAGCTTGGGCGCGCAGGGGAATTCACCCCTCCACTTT; cdr3_aa: CASSLGAQGNSPLHF
j_call: TRBJ2-2; clone_size: once; d_call: TRBD1; v_call: TRBV28; cdr3_nt: TGTGCCAGCAGTCCGAGACAGGGGGCAGGCGGGGAGCTGTTTTTT; cdr3_aa: CASSPRQGAGGELFF
j_call: TRBJ1-5; clone_size: -; d_call: -; v_call: TRBV4-2; cdr3_nt: TGTGCCAGCAGCCGGAACTACCTTAGCAATCAGCCCCAGCATTTT; cdr3_aa: CASSRNYLSNQPQHF
j_call: TRBJ1-1; clone_size: -; d_call: TRBD1; v_call: TRBV7-2; cdr3_nt: TGTGCCAGCAGCTTAGGGACAGGGTTGAACACTGAAGCTTTCTTT; cdr3_aa: CASSLGTGLNTEAFF
j_call: TRBJ1-6; clone_size: -; d_call: TRBD1; v_call: TRBV27; cdr3_nt: TGTGCCAGCAGTCATCAAGGACAGGTCGGACCCCTCCACTTT; cdr3_aa: CASSHQGQVGPLHF
j_call: TRBJ2-7; clone_size: -; d_call: -; v_call: TRBV19; cdr3_nt: TGTGCCAGTAGTATCAGGGTTGGGTACGAGCAGTACTTC; cdr3_aa: CASSIRVGYEQYF
j_call: TRBJ2-1; clone_size: -; d_call: TRBD1; v_call: TRBV2; cdr3_nt: TGTGCCAGCAATACGGACAGGGACAATGAGCAGTTCTTC; cdr3_aa: CASNTDRDNEQFF
j_call: TRBJ1-4; clone_size: -; d_call: -; v_call: TRBV28; cdr3_nt: TGTGCCAGCAGTTTGAACTCACTCGCAACTAATGAAAAACTGTTTTTT; cdr3_aa: CASSLNSLATNEKLFF
j_call: TRBJ2-7; clone_size: -; d_call: -; v_call: TRBV5-1; cdr3_nt: TGCGCCAGCAGCTTTGGTAGCGGCTCCTACGAGCAGTACTTC; cdr3_aa: CASSFGSGSYEQYF
j_call: TRBJ2-3; clone_size: -; d_call: TRBD2; v_call: TRBV7-6; cdr3_nt: TGTGCCAGCAGCTTAGATCTCCTAGCGGGGGGCACAGATACGCAGTATTTT; cdr3_aa: CASSLDLLAGGTDTQYF
j_call: TRBJ2-7; clone_size: -; d_call: TRBD1; v_call: TRBV28; cdr3_nt: TGTGCCAGCACTGACAGGGTGGTTGGCTACGAGCAGTACTTC; cdr3_aa: CASTDRVVGYEQYF
j_call: TRBJ1-2; clone_size: -; d_call: TRBD1; v_call: TRBV4-1; cdr3_nt: TGCGCCAGCAGCCAAGAGTGGTCGCCTTACAGGGGAGGCTATGGCTACACCTTC; cdr3_aa: CASSQEWSPYRGGYGYTF
j_call: TRBJ2-1; clone_size: -; d_call: TRBD1; v_call: TRBV28; cdr3_nt: TGTGCCAGCAGGTTCACAGGGGTCAATGAGCAGTTCTTC; cdr3_aa: CASRFTGVNEQFF
j_call: TRBJ2-5; clone_size: -; d_call: TRBD2; v_call: TRBV11-2; cdr3_nt: TGTGCCAGCAGCTTATCCGCGCGGGGGGGCCCCGAGACCCAGTACTTC; cdr3_aa: CASSLSARGGPETQYF
j_call: TRBJ1-5; clone_size: -; d_call: -; v_call: TRBV2; cdr3_nt: TGTGCCAGCAGTGATCGGCAGGGGCATCAGCCCCAGCATTTT; cdr3_aa: CASSDRQGHQPQHF
j_call: TRBJ2-3; clone_size: -; d_call: -; v_call: TRBV30; cdr3_nt: TGTGCCTGGATGGCCTTAACAGATACGCAGTATTTT; cdr3_aa: CAWMALTDTQYF
j_call: TRBJ1-2; clone_size: -; d_call: TRBD1; v_call: TRBV18; cdr3_nt: TGTGCCAGCTCACCACCATTAGGACAGGCCGAATGGAGAGGCTACACCTTC; cdr3_aa: CASSPPLGQAEWRGYTF
j_call: TRBJ2-2; clone_size: -; d_call: TRBD2; v_call: TRBV3-1/TRBV3-2; cdr3_nt: TGTGCCAGCAGCCAAGCGGGTAGGCGGGAGGGAGGGGAGCTGTTTTTT; cdr3_aa: CASSQAGRREGGELFF
j_call: TRBJ2-7; clone_size: -; d_call: TRBD2; v_call: TRBV9; cdr3_nt: TGTGCCAGCAGCGCCCTCAGCGGGAGTTCCTACGAGCAGTACTTC; cdr3_aa: CASSALSGSSYEQYF
j_call: TRBJ2-1; clone_size: once; d_call: -; v_call: TRBV14; cdr3_nt: TGTGCCAGCAGCCAAGATCTCAGAGCCAATGAGCAGTTCTTC; cdr3_aa: CASSQDLRANEQFF
j_call: TRBJ2-5; clone_size: -; d_call: -; v_call: TRBV29-1; cdr3_nt: TGCAGCGTCGACGGGACCCAAGAGACCCAGTACTTC; cdr3_aa: CSVDGTQETQYF
j_call: TRBJ1-1; clone_size: few; d_call: TRBD1; v_call: TRBV12-5; cdr3_nt: TGTGCTAGTGGCTCAGGGGGATTGGGCACTGAAGCTTTCTTT; cdr3_aa: CASGSGGLGTEAFF
j_call: TRBJ1-1; clone_size: once; d_call: -; v_call: TRBV7-3; cdr3_nt: TGTGCCAGCAGCTCGCGTGACAGAAACACTGAAGCTTTCTTT; cdr3_aa: CASSSRDRNTEAFF
j_call: TRBJ2-7; clone_size: -; d_call: -; v_call: TRBV10-1; cdr3_nt: TGCGCCAGCAGTGAGAGTACGAGCGAGCAGTACTTC; cdr3_aa: CASSESTSEQYF
j_call: TRBJ1-5; clone_size: -; d_call: -; v_call: TRBV4-1; cdr3_nt: TGCGCCAGCAGCCAAGACCTATACAATCAGCCCCAGCATTTT; cdr3_aa: CASSQDLYNQPQHF
j_call: TRBJ2-3; clone_size: -; d_call: -; v_call: TRBV6-5; cdr3_nt: TGTGCCAGCAGAGCCGGGGGAGGTGGTACAGATACGCAGTATTTT; cdr3_aa: CASRAGGGGTDTQYF
j_call: TRBJ1-6; clone_size: -; d_call: -; v_call: TRBV5-4; cdr3_nt: TGTGCCAGCAGCTTAACCCCCCAGACCGCGGGGAATTCACCCCTCCACTTT; cdr3_aa: CASSLTPQTAGNSPLHF
j_call: TRBJ2-5; clone_size: -; d_call: -; v_call: TRBV5-6; cdr3_nt: TGTGCCAGCAGCTTGGACAGAGTACAAGAGACCCAGTACTTC; cdr3_aa: CASSLDRVQETQYF
j_call: TRBJ2-7; clone_size: -; d_call: TRBD2; v_call: TRBV4-3; cdr3_nt: TGCGCCAGCAGCCGACAGGCTAGCGGGGCCACCTACGAGCAGTACTTC; cdr3_aa: CASSRQASGATYEQYF
j_call: TRBJ2-7; clone_size: -; d_call: -; v_call: TRBV14; cdr3_nt: TGTGCCAGCAGCCAAGAGCCAAACGAGCAGTACTTC; cdr3_aa: CASSQEPNEQYF
j_call: TRBJ1-2; clone_size: -; d_call: TRBD1; v_call: TRBV7-3; cdr3_nt: TGTGCCAGCAGCCAGGGGGCGCAGGCCTATGGCTACACCTTC; cdr3_aa: CASSQGAQAYGYTF
j_call: TRBJ2-7; clone_size: few; d_call: TRBD1; v_call: TRBV29-1; cdr3_nt: TGCAGCGTATCCGGGACAGGGTCCTACGAGCAGTACTTC; cdr3_aa: CSVSGTGSYEQYF
j_call: TRBJ2-5; clone_size: -; d_call: -; v_call: TRBV11-2; cdr3_nt: TGTGCCAGCAGCTTACGGGGGAACAGCCAAGAGACCCAGTACTTC; cdr3_aa: CASSLRGNSQETQYF
j_call: TRBJ2-3; clone_size: -; d_call: TRBD2; v_call: TRBV9; cdr3_nt: TGTGCCAGCAGCGTAGGGACTAGCGGATTCACAGATACGCAGTATTTT; cdr3_aa: CASSVGTSGFTDTQYF
j_call: TRBJ2-7; clone_size: -; d_call: TRBD2; v_call: TRBV7-6; cdr3_nt: TGTGCCAGCAGCGCCTGGGGGGGTAAGGACGAGCAGTACTTC; cdr3_aa: CASSAWGGKDEQYF
j_call: TRBJ1-5; clone_size: -; d_call: TRBD1; v_call: TRBV27; cdr3_nt: TGTGCCAGCAGTTTACGTTCAGAGACAGGGACATATAGCAATCAGCCCCAGCATTTT; cdr3_aa: CASSLRSETGTYSNQPQHF
j_call: TRBJ2-3; clone_size: -; d_call: TRBD1; v_call: TRBV4-1; cdr3_nt: TGCGCCAGCAGCCACCCGGGACAGGGATTGTTGGCAGATACGCAGTATTTT; cdr3_aa: CASSHPGQGLLADTQYF
j_call: TRBJ1-4; clone_size: -; d_call: -; v_call: TRBV28; cdr3_nt: TGTGCCAGCAGTTTCCCCGCAGGGAATAATGAAAAACTGTTTTTT; cdr3_aa: CASSFPAGNNEKLFF
j_call: TRBJ2-7; clone_size: -; d_call: -; v_call: TRBV30; cdr3_nt: TGTGCCTGGAGCGCTAGGGACGAGCAGTACTTC; cdr3_aa: CAWSARDEQYF
j_call: TRBJ2-2; clone_size: once; d_call: -; v_call: TRBV4-3; cdr3_nt: TGCGCCAGCAGCCAGGGGTTCGCGAACACCGGGGAGCTGTTTTTT; cdr3_aa: CASSQGFANTGELFF